This T cell receptor (beta chain) is drawn from a study of low-dose radiotherapy and immunotherapy resistance in tumors. Overall study context: Fractions of 0.5 Gy went to Cohort 1 every 2 weeks, totaling 6.5 Gy.

Time point meaning: after trial treatment. Treatment: LDRT plus nivolumab, ipilimumab, low-dose cyclophosphamide and aspirin (RACIN trial). The CDR3 is 12 amino acids. V lost 8 bases and J 4 bases, leaving 8 bases between the germline ends. The germline gives CDR1 LGHDT, CDR2 YNNKEL (reference sequence). TCRs underwent around 18 PCR cycles of amplification with a constant-region primer and V-primer adapter. The isolated mRNA underwent amplification through in vitro transcription. MiXCR, run by TCRdb on the reads, gives a single entry per CDR3 protein. The sample includes some 52,000 distinct CDR3 sequences, around 34% of them seen just once.

The chain links TRBV3-1 to TRBJ1-4; D may be TRBD1 (5 bases). This clonotype originated in a male donor with rectosigmoid adenocarcinoma. Sequencing was performed on PBMCs, taken after low-dose radiotherapy plus immunotherapy. CDR3 residues: CASQDSNEKLFF. The CDR3 DNA follows: TGTGCCAGCCAAGACAGTAATGAAAAACTGTTTTTT.